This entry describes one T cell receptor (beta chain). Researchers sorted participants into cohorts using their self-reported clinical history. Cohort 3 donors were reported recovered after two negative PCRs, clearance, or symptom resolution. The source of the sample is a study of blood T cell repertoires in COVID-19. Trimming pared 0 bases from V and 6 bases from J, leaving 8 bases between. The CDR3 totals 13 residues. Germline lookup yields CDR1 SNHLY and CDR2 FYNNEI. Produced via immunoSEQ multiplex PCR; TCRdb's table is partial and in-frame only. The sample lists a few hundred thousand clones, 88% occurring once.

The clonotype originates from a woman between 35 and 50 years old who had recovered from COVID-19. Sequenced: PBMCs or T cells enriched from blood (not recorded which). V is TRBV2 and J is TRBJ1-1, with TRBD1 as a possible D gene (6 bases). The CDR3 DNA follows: TGTGCCAGCAGTGAAGCACAGGGCTCTGAAGCTTTCTTT. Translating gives CASSEAQGSEAFF.